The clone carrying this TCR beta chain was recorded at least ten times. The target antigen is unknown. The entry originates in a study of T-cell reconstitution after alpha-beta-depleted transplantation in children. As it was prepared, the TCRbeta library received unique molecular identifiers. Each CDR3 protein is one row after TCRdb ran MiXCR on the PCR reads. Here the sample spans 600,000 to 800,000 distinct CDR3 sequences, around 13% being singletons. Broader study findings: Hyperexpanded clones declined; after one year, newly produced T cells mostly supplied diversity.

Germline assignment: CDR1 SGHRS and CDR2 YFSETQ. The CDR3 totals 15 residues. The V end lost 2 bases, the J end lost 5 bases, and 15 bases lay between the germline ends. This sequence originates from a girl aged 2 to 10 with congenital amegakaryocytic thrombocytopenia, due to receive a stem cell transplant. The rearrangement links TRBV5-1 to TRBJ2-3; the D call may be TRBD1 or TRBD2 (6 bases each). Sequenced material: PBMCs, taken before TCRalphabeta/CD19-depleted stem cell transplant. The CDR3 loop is CASSFPMGGEDTQYF. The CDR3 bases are TGCGCCAGCAGCTTCCCGATGGGGGGCGAAGATACGCAGTATTTT.